These 5 T cell receptor beta chains were sequenced from one sample in a study of T-cell reconstitution after alpha-beta-depleted transplantation in children. Library preparation (for TCRbeta) was performed with unique molecular identifiers. TCRdb fed the PCR reads into MiXCR, producing one record per CDR3 protein. The sample yields tens of thousands of distinct CDR3 sequences, roughly 4.9% seen once. The sample in question was PBMCs, mostly from graft donor cells, obtained 180 days after TCRalphabeta/CD19-depleted stem cell transplant. The origin of the receptors is a boy younger than two who had a stem cell transplant for acute myeloid leukemia, so the T cells may come from the graft donor.

This clonotype was seen many times. The chain combines TRBV4-2 with TRBJ2-1; either TRBD1 or TRBD2 may supply D (6 bases each). Germline values: CDR1 LGHNA, CDR2 YNFKEQ. This CDR3 region has 15 residues. The V and J ends lost 0 bases and 16 bases respectively, with 22 bases between them. Here the CDR3 reads CASSQEIASGAPLFF. The DNA for the CDR3 is TGTGCCAGCAGCCAAGAGATTGCCTCGGGGGCCCCGCTCTTCTTC.

This clonotype has at least ten counts. This chain connects TRBV19 to TRBJ2-7, with 10 bases identical to TRBD1. From germline, CDR1 is LNHDA and CDR2 SQIVND (reference sequence). The junction had 4 bases not matched to a gene; V was cut back by 5 bases and J by 0 bases. The CDR3 covers 15 residues. The CDR3 region has the DNA TGTGCCAGTAGTTTGACAGGGGGCCCCTCCTACGAGCAGTACTTC. It codes for CASSLTGGPSYEQYF.

This clonotype was detected many times. The chain joins TRBV6-5 to TRBJ2-7, with 10 positions matching TRBD1. In germline, CDR1 is MNHEY, CDR2 SVGAGI. The CDR3 runs 15 residues. V lost 2 bases, J lost 1 base, and 2 bases stayed unmatched. CDR3 sequence (DNA): TGTGCCAGCAGTTACAGGGACAGGGGTTCCTACGAGCAGTACTTC. Protein sequence: CASSYRDRGSYEQYF.

This clonotype was found many times. The chain has TRBV11-2 and TRBJ2-7; weak D call: TRBD1 (5 bases). The V and J ends lost 5 bases and 0 bases respectively, with 11 bases between them. The CDR3 totals 14 residues. Germline V gene sequence: CDR1 SGHAT, CDR2 FQNNGV. The CDR3 coding sequence is TGTGCCAGCAGCACCTCAGGGAACTCCTACGAGCAGTACTTC. Translated, it gives CASSTSGNSYEQYF.

This clonotype was picked up many times. The chain carries TRBV12-5 and TRBJ2-2, with unresolved D. Germline V gene lookup returns CDR1 LGHNT and CDR2 FRNRAP. Trimming removed 3 bases at V and 1 base at J, with 6 bases between. CDR3 size: 14 residues. The CDR3, as DNA: TGTGCTAGTGGTTTCTGCAGGAACACCGGGGAGCTGTTTTTT. As protein: CASGFCRNTGELFF.